Sequencing of this T cell receptor (beta chain) was carried out in a study of CD8+CD57+ T cells in acquired aplastic anemia. Study summary: DNA recovered from sorted CD4+ and CD8+ cells had a mean of roughly 3 ug.

Patients chosen for sequencing had shown CD8+CD57+ cell expansion by flow cytometry. When blood sampling took place, the patients had received no therapy. Trimming took 5 bases from V and 5 from J, leaving 15 bases between them. CDR3 size: 14 residues. Germline lookup yields CDR1 SEHNR and CDR2 FQNEAQ (reference sequence). Profiles of TCR beta VDJ and CDR3 were generated from a genomic DNA template. TCRdb reprocessed the reads via MiXCR and lists one record per CDR3 protein. The data hold about 150,000 distinct CDR3 sequences, with less than 60% observed a single time. The receptor's source is a human donor with aplastic anemia. The chain uses TRBV7-9 and TRBJ1-1, with a tentative D call TRBD1 (6 bases). Sequenced: sorted CD4+, CD8+, or CD8+CD57+ T cells (not recorded which) from PBMCs. This CDR3 reads CASSLWGAGTEAFF. The CDR3 DNA follows: TGTGCCAGCAGCCTGTGGGGGGCAGGGACTGAAGCTTTCTTT.